These 29 T cell receptor beta chains share one sample of origin, sequenced in a study of T-cell reconstitution after alpha-beta-depleted transplantation in children. This sample's TCRbeta library carried unique molecular identifier barcodes. Via MiXCR, TCRdb re-called the PCR reads, giving one row per CDR3 protein. The repertoire includes about 260,000 distinct CDR3 sequences, approximately 8% of them detected once, and roughly 5.8% sits in the top ten. The sample consisted of PBMCs, mostly from graft donor cells, taken 180 days after TCRalphabeta/CD19-depleted stem cell transplant. The receptors stem from a male patient younger than 18 who had a stem cell transplant for acute lymphoblastic leukemia, so the T cells may come from the graft donor.

In regard to this clonotype: Given a much more abundant clone one base away, this may be a read error. The CDR3 loop reads CASSATGSDTRYF. For the CDR3, the DNA is TGCGCCAGCAGCGCGACAGGGTCGGATACGCGGTATTTT. The rearrangement uses TRBV4-3 and TRBJ2-3, with 7 bases that match TRBD1. Germline V gives CDR1 LGHNA, CDR2 YSLEER. The CDR3 contains 13 residues.

This clonotype occurred many times. The rearrangement links TRBV12-3 or TRBV12-4 to TRBJ2-1; no definite D call. V was trimmed by 7 bases and J by 6 bases, leaving 16 bases between them. The CDR3 sequence is 14 residues long. The DNA of the CDR3 is TGTGCCAGCAATCCGGGTCCTGTCCCCAATGAGCAGTTCTTC. Residues: CASNPGPVPNEQFF.

This clonotype was detected many times. The rearrangement links TRBV28 to TRBJ1-5, with D hard to call. The CDR3 is 11 amino acids. In germline, CDR1 is MDHEN, CDR2 SYDVKM. The V and J ends lost 5 bases and 7 bases respectively, with 6 bases between them. The CDR3 protein is CASSVTQPQHF. The CDR3 bases are TGTGCCAGCAGTGTGACCCAGCCCCAGCATTTT.

There are many counts of this clonotype. CDR3 amino acids: CASSWEGPLTGETQYF. The DNA for the CDR3 is TGTGCCAGCAGTTGGGAGGGGCCCTTAACTGGAGAGACCCAGTACTTC. The chain recombines TRBV28 with TRBJ2-5; 7 bases are a match to TRBD2. V shed 4 bases, J shed 4 bases, and the junction held 12 bases outside the gene matches. Germline CDR1 is MDHEN and CDR2 is SYDVKM. The CDR3 extends over 16 amino acids.

V is TRBV5-4 and J is TRBJ1-2; D not resolved. Germline CDR1 and CDR2: SGHNT and YYREEE (reference sequence). The CDR3 is 14 residues long. V shed 0 bases and J shed 4 bases, with 10 bases lying between them. CDR3 region: CASSLGQEFYGYTF. In nucleotides, the CDR3 is TGTGCCAGCAGCTTGGGTCAGGAGTTCTATGGCTACACCTTC.

Ten or more counts support this clonotype. The gene calls are TRBV5-1 and TRBJ1-1; no clear D. The CDR3 has 17 residues. Germline CDR1 is SGHRS and CDR2 is YFSETQ. V was pared by 4 bases and J by 0 bases, with 19 bases between. CDR3 loop: CASSPSRGMPLNTEAFF. CDR3 nucleotide sequence: TGCGCCAGCAGCCCGAGTCGGGGAATGCCCCTGAACACTGAAGCTTTCTTT.

This clonotype was detected many times. This rearrangement joins TRBV6-5 to TRBJ1-5, with a possible D match to TRBD1 (5 bases). Germline V gene sequence: CDR1 MNHEY, CDR2 SVGAGI. The ends were cut back, 6 bases at V and 6 bases at J, with 15 bases in the middle. This CDR3 spans 14 amino acids. The CDR3 region has the DNA TGTGCCAGCAGCTACGGGCAGGGCGGTCAGCCCCAGCATTTT. Translated, it gives CASSYGQGGQPQHF.

In this sample, this clonotype turned up many times. This chain uses TRBV29-1 with TRBJ2-3; the D gene is possibly TRBD2 (6 bases). Trimming cost V 4 bases and J 5 bases, with 13 bases left between them. From germline, CDR1 is SQVTM and CDR2 ANQGSEA. The CDR3 is 13 residues long. This chain's CDR3 is CSVGPRLVDTQYF. The DNA of the CDR3 is TGCAGCGTTGGGCCCCGACTAGTAGATACGCAGTATTTT.

About this clonotype itself: The junction departs from germline at one end; a sequencing error may be responsible. The rearrangement joins TRBV20-1 to TRBJ1-5; perhaps TRBD1 as D (5 bases). The germline gives CDR1 DFQATT, CDR2 SNEGSKA (reference sequence). The length of the CDR3 is 16 residues. The CDR3 sequence is CCARGGGGYSNQPQHF. The CDR3 DNA sequence: TGCTGTGCTAGGGGCGGGGGGGGGTATAGCAATCAGCCCCAGCATTTT.

This clonotype was counted many times. V usage is TRBV7-2 and J usage is TRBJ2-3; D gene ambiguous. The germline V gene has CDR1 SGHTA and CDR2 FQGNSA. This CDR3 is 15 amino acids long. With 5 bases removed from V and 2 bases from J, the gap between germline ends came to 14 bases. The CDR3 protein is CASSPLPPATDTQYF. As DNA, the CDR3 is TGTGCCAGCAGCCCCCTACCCCCCGCCACAGATACGCAGTATTTT.

This clonotype was detected ten times or more. The CDR3 here is CASGLGQGVRNQPQHF. CDR3 sequence (DNA): TGTGCTAGTGGTTTAGGACAGGGGGTGAGAAATCAGCCCCAGCATTTT. This rearrangement joins TRBV12-5 to TRBJ1-5, with 10 bases matching TRBD1. V lost 3 bases to trimming and J lost 4 bases; unmatched junction nucleotides: 6. The CDR3 contains 16 residues. Germline V lookup: CDR1 LGHNT, CDR2 FRNRAP. The variable domain in full, completed from reference TRBV12-5 and TRBJ1-5, reads DARVTQTPRHKVTEMGQEVTMRCQPILGHNTVFWYRQTMMQGLELLAYFRNRAPLDDSGMPKDRFSAEMPDATLATLKIQPSEPRDSAVYFCASGLGQGVRNQPQHFGDGTRLSIL.

This clonotype was found many times. CDR3 in DNA: TGTGCCAGCAGCCAATGGGGAAACGAAGAGACCCAGTACTTC. It codes for CASSQWGNEETQYF. The chain combines TRBV3-1 with TRBJ2-5; the D is unclear. CDR3 length: 14 residues. The germline V gene has CDR1 LGHDT and CDR2 YNNKEL (reference sequence). V shed 2 bases and J shed 3 bases, with 10 bases lying between them.

This clonotype was seen ten or more times. The J gene is TRBJ1-2, the V gene TRBV4-3, with D possibly matching TRBD1 (5 bases). The length of the CDR3 is 14 residues. Germline V gene sequence: CDR1 LGHNA, CDR2 YSLEER. V shed 5 bases and J shed 1 base, with 11 bases lying between them. The chain's CDR3 is CASSDQGVNYGYTF. CDR3 nucleotides: TGCGCCAGCAGCGACCAAGGGGTTAACTATGGCTACACCTTC.

In its sample, this clonotype was seen many times. The chain employs TRBV27 and TRBJ2-7; D is ambiguous. Deletions cut 3 bases from V and 3 bases from J, with 6 bases between. The CDR3 consists of 12 residues. Germline loops: CDR1 MNHEY, CDR2 SMNVEV (reference sequence). CDR3: CASSFPGYEQYF. The CDR3 nucleotides read TGTGCCAGCAGTTTTCCTGGCTACGAGCAGTACTTC.

This clonotype was observed many times. The rearrangement links TRBV12-3 or TRBV12-4 to TRBJ2-3, with D uncertain. This CDR3 has 12 amino acids. Trimming stripped 4 bases from V and 2 bases from J, with 4 bases between. In DNA, the CDR3 is TGTGCCAGCAGTTCGCTCACAGATACGCAGTATTTT. Translation: CASSSLTDTQYF.

This clonotype appeared many times. V gene TRBV12-3 or TRBV12-4 combines with J gene TRBJ2-1; D possibly corresponds to TRBD2 (5 bases). This CDR3 spans 11 amino acids. V gave up 7 bases and J gave up 10 bases, with 11 bases separating them. The CDR3 here is CASTLSVEQFF. The CDR3, as DNA: TGTGCCAGCACCCTTAGCGTCGAGCAGTTCTTC.

This clonotype came up many times. V and J are TRBV21-1 and TRBJ1-1; the table assigns TRBD1, which was not confirmed against the DNA. TRBV21-1 is a documented pseudogene. CDR3 size: 16 residues. The CDR3 DNA reads TGTGCCAGCAAGAACCTCCGGGCAGGGTGGCTGGCTGAAGCTTTCTTT. Translating gives CASKNLRAGWLAEAFF.

This clonotype was recorded many times. This chain joins TRBV6-2 or TRBV6-3 and TRBJ2-3, with 12 bases that match TRBD2. Looked up from germline, CDR1 is MNHEY and CDR2 is SVGEGT. Trimming cost V 5 bases and J 2 bases; bases outside gene matches: 11. There are 18 residues in the CDR3. Written as DNA, the CDR3 is TGTGCCAGCAGTACCCCACCGACTAGCGGGGGTTTCACAGATACGCAGTATTTT. Its translation is CASSTPPTSGGFTDTQYF.

Worth noting for this clonotype: A much larger clone differs from this one at a single base, so this may be a read error. This chain joins TRBV6-5 and TRBJ1-2; D is uncertain. CDR1 and CDR2 (germline): MNHEY, SVGAGI. The CDR3 is 13 residues long. The CDR3: CASSYKALYVYTF. DNA for the CDR3: TGTGCCAGCAGTTACAAGGCCCTCTATGTCTACACCTTC.

This clonotype appeared many times. The chain has TRBV4-3 and TRBJ2-7; no firm D call. The CDR3 is made up of 19 amino acids. The germline V gene has CDR1 LGHNA and CDR2 YSLEER. V shed 0 bases and J shed 0 bases, with 21 bases lying between them. In nucleotides, the CDR3 is TGCGCCAGCAGCCAAGATAAGGCCTGGGTCGGCTCCGTCTCCTACGAGCAGTACTTC. This codes for CASSQDKAWVGSVSYEQYF.

Ten or more counts support this clonotype. The V call is TRBV4-3, the J call TRBJ2-4; D remains ambiguous. Per the germline V gene, CDR1 is LGHNA and CDR2 is YSLEER. This CDR3 has 13 residues. V gave up 0 bases and J gave up 8 bases, with 8 bases separating them. CDR3 sequence: CASSQDLTDIQYF. Here the CDR3 DNA reads TGCGCCAGCAGCCAAGATCTAACGGACATTCAGTACTTC.

There are many counts of this clonotype. The CDR3 sequence: CSATRTGNEQYF. The CDR3 nucleotides are TGCAGTGCTACTCGGACAGGGAACGAGCAGTACTTC. J is TRBJ2-7 and V is TRBV20-1; 8 bases fit TRBD1. Trimming removed 4 bases from V and 5 bases from J; junction bases left unmatched: 4. Per germline, CDR1 DFQATT and CDR2 SNEGSKA (reference sequence). This CDR3 is 12 amino acids long.

This clonotype has a count of ten or more. The V and J genes are TRBV7-9 and TRBJ2-7, with TRBD2 matching over 10 bases. J was trimmed by 3 bases and V by 3 bases; bases with no gene match: 14. Germline V gene sequence: CDR1 SEHNR, CDR2 FQNEAQ (reference sequence). The CDR3 is 18 amino acids. The CDR3 is CASSFALPPGTSVYEQYF. The CDR3 nucleotides read TGTGCCAGCAGCTTCGCATTACCACCCGGGACTAGCGTCTACGAGCAGTACTTC.

V usage is TRBV5-4 and J usage is TRBJ2-2; TRBD1 is a possible D gene (6 bases). The CDR3 spans 15 residues. Germline assignment: CDR1 SGHNT and CDR2 YYREEE (reference sequence). V was shortened by 1 base and J by 6 bases, with 13 bases between the two germline ends. The CDR3 sequence is CASSLSGALSGELFF. CDR3 sequence (DNA): TGTGCCAGCAGCTTGTCAGGGGCCTTGTCCGGGGAGCTGTTTTTT.

This clonotype was picked up many times. The chain recombines TRBV24-1 with TRBJ2-1, with 7 bases that match TRBD2. The trim removed 6 bases at V and 4 bases at J, leaving 2 bases unmatched. The CDR3 contains 13 residues. Germline V gene lookup returns CDR1 KGHDR and CDR2 SFDVKD. CDR3 loop: CATSNGRYNEQFF. The CDR3 nucleotides read TGTGCCACCAGTAACGGGAGGTACAATGAGCAGTTCTTC.

This clonotype was observed at least ten times. V usage is TRBV20-1 and J usage is TRBJ2-5, with D perhaps matching TRBD1 or TRBD2 (6 bases each). V was shortened by 5 bases and J by 5 bases, with 15 bases between the two germline ends. Per the germline V gene, CDR1 is DFQATT and CDR2 is SNEGSKA (reference sequence). The CDR3 runs 13 residues. The CDR3 region is CSALRGVRETQYF. CDR3 DNA: TGCAGTGCTTTAAGGGGGGTCCGGGAGACCCAGTACTTC.

This clonotype has at least ten counts. The chain combines TRBV3-1 with TRBJ2-3; unclear D gene. The germline V gene has CDR1 LGHDT and CDR2 YNNKEL (reference sequence). V gave up 0 bases and J gave up 5 bases, with 15 bases separating them. The CDR3 runs to 16 residues. The CDR3 DNA reads TGTGCCAGCAGCCAAGATTACCGGGCCGCCGGAGATACGCAGTATTTT. Its protein product is CASSQDYRAAGDTQYF.

This clonotype showed up many times. The chain uses TRBV7-2 and TRBJ1-1; tentative D call: TRBD1 (6 bases). This CDR3 has 15 residues. Germline V CDR1 and CDR2: SGHTA, FQGNSA. V was shortened by 2 bases and J by 6 bases, with 16 bases between the two germline ends. The CDR3 nucleotides are TGTGCCAGCAGCTTAAGGGGGATGGGAAGCCCTGAAGCTTTCTTT. This codes for CASSLRGMGSPEAFF.

There are many counts of this clonotype. The J gene is TRBJ1-2, the V gene TRBV11-2, with D maybe TRBD1 (6 bases). Germline V gives CDR1 SGHAT, CDR2 FQNNGV. Trimming shortened V by 4 bases and J by 6 bases, and 21 bases separated the two germline ends. The CDR3 runs 16 residues. CDR3 loop: CASSYRAGAVADGYTF. The DNA for the CDR3 is TGTGCCAGCAGCTATAGGGCAGGGGCGGTTGCAGATGGCTACACCTTC.